This entry concerns a single T cell receptor beta chain. Antigen unknown. This table comes from immunoSEQ multiplex PCR, and its TCRdb copy is limited to in-frame clones, with some not included. The sample records under 80,000 clones, roughly 90% being singletons. These data are taken from a study of cytomegalovirus exposure and HLA in healthy donors. Study conclusions and caveats: In the approximately 120 validation repertoires, a later analysis found that first-cohort TCR clusters tended to co-occur. Rare TCR sequences predominated, though certain public TCRs were found in many donors.

V was pared by 2 bases and J by 2 bases, with 13 bases between. The CDR3 loop spans 15 amino acids. The germline CDR1 and CDR2 sequences are MNHNS and SASEGT. The donors were part of the validation cohort of 120 subjects. That cohort was separate from the first cohort, which comprised about 730 subjects. Material for sequencing was PBMCs. The rearrangement links TRBV6-1 to TRBJ2-7, with D hard to call. The TCR was taken from a woman between 18 and 29 years old in good health and CMV-seronegative. In nucleotides, the CDR3 is TGTGCCAGCAGTGAACCCCCGGGTCGAACCTACGAGCAGTACTTC. This encodes CASSEPPGRTYEQYF.